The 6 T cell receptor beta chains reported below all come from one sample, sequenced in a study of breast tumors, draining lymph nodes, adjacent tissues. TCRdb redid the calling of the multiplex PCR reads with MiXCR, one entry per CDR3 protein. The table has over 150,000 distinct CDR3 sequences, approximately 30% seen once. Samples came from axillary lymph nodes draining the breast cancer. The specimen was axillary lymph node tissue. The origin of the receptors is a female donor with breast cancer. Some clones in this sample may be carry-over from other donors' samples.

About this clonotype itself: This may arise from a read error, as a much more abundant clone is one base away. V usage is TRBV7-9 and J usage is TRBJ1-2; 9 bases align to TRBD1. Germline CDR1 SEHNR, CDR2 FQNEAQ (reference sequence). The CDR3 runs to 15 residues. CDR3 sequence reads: CASSLAGQGNLGYPF. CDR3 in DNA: TGTGCCAGCAGCTTAGCGGGACAGGGAAATCTGGGCTACCCCTTC.

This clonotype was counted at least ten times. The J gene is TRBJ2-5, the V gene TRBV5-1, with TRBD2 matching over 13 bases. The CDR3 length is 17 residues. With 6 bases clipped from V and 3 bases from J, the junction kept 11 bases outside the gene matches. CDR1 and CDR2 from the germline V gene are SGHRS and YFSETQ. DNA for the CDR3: TGCGCCAGCACCATAGGGCCCGGGACTAGCGGGAAAGAGACCCAGTACTTC. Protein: CASTIGPGTSGKETQYF.

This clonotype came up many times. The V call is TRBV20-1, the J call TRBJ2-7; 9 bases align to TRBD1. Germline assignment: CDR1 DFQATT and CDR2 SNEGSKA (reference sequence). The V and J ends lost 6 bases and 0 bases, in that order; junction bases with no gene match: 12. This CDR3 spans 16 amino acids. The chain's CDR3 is CSAQIPGQGNSYEQYF. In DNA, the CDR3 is TGCAGTGCCCAGATCCCGGGACAGGGCAACTCCTACGAGCAGTACTTC.

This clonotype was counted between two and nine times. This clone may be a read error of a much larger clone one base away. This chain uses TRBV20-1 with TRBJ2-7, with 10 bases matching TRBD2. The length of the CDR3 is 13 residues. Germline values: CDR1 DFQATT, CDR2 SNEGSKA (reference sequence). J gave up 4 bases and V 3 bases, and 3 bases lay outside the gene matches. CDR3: CSASASGSYEQYF. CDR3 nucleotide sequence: TGCAGTGCTAGTGCTAGCGGGAGTTACGAGCAGTACTTC.

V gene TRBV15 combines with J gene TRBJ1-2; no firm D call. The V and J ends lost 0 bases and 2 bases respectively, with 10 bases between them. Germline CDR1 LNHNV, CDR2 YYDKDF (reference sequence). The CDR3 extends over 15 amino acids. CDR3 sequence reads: CATSREGWANYGYTF. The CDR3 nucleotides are TGTGCCACCAGCAGAGAAGGGTGGGCCAACTATGGCTACACCTTC.

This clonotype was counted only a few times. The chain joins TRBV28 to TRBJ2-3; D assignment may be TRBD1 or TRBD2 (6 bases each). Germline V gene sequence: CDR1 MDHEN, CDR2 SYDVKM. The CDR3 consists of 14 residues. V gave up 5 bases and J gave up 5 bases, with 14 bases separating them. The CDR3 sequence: CASSQGGSGDTQYF. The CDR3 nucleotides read TGTGCCAGCAGTCAAGGGGGGTCCGGAGATACGCAGTATTTT.